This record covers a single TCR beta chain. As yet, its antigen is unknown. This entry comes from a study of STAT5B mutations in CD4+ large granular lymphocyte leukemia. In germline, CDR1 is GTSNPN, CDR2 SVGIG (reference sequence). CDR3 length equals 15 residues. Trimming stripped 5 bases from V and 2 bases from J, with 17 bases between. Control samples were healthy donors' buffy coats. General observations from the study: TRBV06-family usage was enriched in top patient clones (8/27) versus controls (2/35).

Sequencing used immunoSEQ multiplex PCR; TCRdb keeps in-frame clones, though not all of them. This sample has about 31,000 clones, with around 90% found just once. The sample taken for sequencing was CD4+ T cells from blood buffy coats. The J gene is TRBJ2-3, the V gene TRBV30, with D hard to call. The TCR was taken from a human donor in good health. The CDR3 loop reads CAWGRIAGPTDTQYF. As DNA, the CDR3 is TGTGCCTGGGGGCGAATAGCCGGTCCCACAGATACGCAGTATTTT.